These 23 T cell receptor beta chains were all obtained from the same sample, sequenced in a study of blood T cells in healthy people across ages. Next came a second PCR, run for about 6 to 12 cycles, which used a sample-barcoded 5' primer along with a J-beta primer mix. TCRdb re-called the 5' RACE reads with MiXCR, one entry per CDR3 protein. The repertoire holds about a million distinct CDR3 sequences, with roughly two fifths as singletons. Sequenced material: blood. The receptors derive from a man between 18 and 29 years old in good health.

This clonotype appeared a few times. This chain connects TRBV20-1 to TRBJ2-7; D ambiguous. Germline V lookup: CDR1 DFQATT, CDR2 SNEGSKA (reference sequence). The CDR3 has 10 residues. Trimming shortened V by 6 bases and J by 7 bases, and 10 bases separated the two germline ends. Written as DNA, the CDR3 is TGCAGTGCCACCTTCGGGGAGCAGTACTTC. Amino acid sequence: CSATFGEQYF.

In its sample, this clonotype was seen a few times. This rearrangement joins TRBV7-9 to TRBJ1-1; no firm D call. Germline values: CDR1 SEHNR, CDR2 FQNEAQ (reference sequence). The CDR3 has 15 residues. Trimming left V 4 bases short and J 3 bases short, with 15 bases between. Here the CDR3 reads CASSSITFSDTEAFF. The DNA of the CDR3 is TGTGCCAGCAGCTCGATAACATTCTCGGACACTGAAGCTTTCTTT.

Here the CDR3 DNA reads TGTGCCAGCAGCTCACAGGCAACCATGAACACTGAAGCTTTCTTT. Translated: CASSSQATMNTEAFF. This chain joins TRBV13 and TRBJ1-1; tentatively, D is TRBD1 (5 bases). The CDR3 extends over 15 amino acids. Germline V gene sequence: CDR1 PRHDT, CDR2 FYEKMQ (reference sequence). The ends were cut back, 4 bases at V and 0 bases at J, with 12 bases in the middle. Filled out from reference TRBV13 and TRBJ1-1, the complete variable domain reads AAGVIQSPRHLIKEKRETATLKCYPIPRHDTVYWYQQGPGQDPQFLISFYEKMQSDKGSIPDRFSAQQFSDYHSELNMSSLELGDSALYFCASSSQATMNTEAFFGQGTRLTVV.

This clonotype was counted at least ten times. The CDR3 DNA is TGCGCCAGCAGCCAAGACAGCTACTATGGCTACACCTTC. It yields the protein CASSQDSYYGYTF. V usage is TRBV4-3 and J usage is TRBJ1-2, with no clear D. V lost 0 bases and J lost 3, with 5 bases in between. Germline values: CDR1 LGHNA, CDR2 YSLEER. The CDR3 is made up of 13 amino acids.

This clonotype was detected only a few times. An end of the junction does not agree with germline; a read error may underlie this. The rearrangement uses TRBV27 and TRBJ2-2; D not certain. The CDR3 is 17 amino acids. Germline CDR1 is MNHEY and CDR2 is SMNVEV (reference sequence). The CDR3 loop reads CASSLKGPAMGTGELFF. CDR3 in DNA: TGTGCCAGTAGTTTAAAAGGGCCGGCAATGGGTACCGGGGAGCTGTTTTTT.

The chain uses TRBV4-2 and TRBJ1-1; D is possibly TRBD1 (5 bases). Trimming pared 0 bases from V and 7 bases from J, leaving 15 bases between. Germline V gene lookup returns CDR1 LGHNA and CDR2 YNFKEQ. The CDR3 consists of 15 residues. The CDR3 loop reads CASSQDSGAGSEAFF. The CDR3 region has the DNA TGTGCCAGCAGCCAAGATAGTGGGGCGGGAAGTGAAGCTTTCTTT.

The V call is TRBV4-1, the J call TRBJ1-1; maybe TRBD1 (6 bases). There are 15 residues in the CDR3. Germline loops: CDR1 MGHRA, CDR2 YSYEKL. Trimming took off 3 bases at V and 1 base at J, with 12 bases between the two ends. The CDR3: CASSHTGQKNTEAFF. The CDR3 DNA reads as TGCGCCAGCAGCCACACCGGACAGAAGAACACTGAAGCTTTCTTT.

The sample holds a few counts of this clonotype. The rearrangement joins TRBV11-2 to TRBJ2-3; 7 bases line up with TRBD1. Germline-derived CDR1 and CDR2 are SGHAT and FQNNGV. With 5 bases clipped from V and 4 bases from J, the junction kept 12 bases outside the gene matches. This CDR3 has 16 amino acids. DNA for the CDR3: TGTGCCAGCAGCCCGGACAGGCCCTCATGGTCAGATACGCAGTATTTT. This sequence encodes CASSPDRPSWSDTQYF.

This clonotype was seen a few times. V gene TRBV20-1 combines with J gene TRBJ1-2; D is uncertain. Per the germline V gene, CDR1 is DFQATT and CDR2 is SNEGSKA (reference sequence). The CDR3 contains 14 residues. Trimming cost V 3 bases and J 8 bases, with 19 bases left between them. The CDR3 sequence is CSASRLHPAEGYTF. CDR3 nucleotide sequence: TGCAGTGCTAGTCGCCTCCACCCAGCTGAGGGCTACACCTTC.

The rearrangement uses TRBV7-3 and TRBJ2-2; unclear D gene. V was trimmed by 2 bases and J by 7 bases, leaving 11 bases between them. CDR3 size: 14 residues. Germline V CDR1 and CDR2: SGHTA, FQGTGA. DNA of the CDR3: TGTGCCAGCAGCTTATTTGGGGATGACGGGGAGCTGTTTTTT. It codes for CASSLFGDDGELFF.

V is TRBV7-8 and J is TRBJ1-4, with D uncertain. V was cut by 0 bases and J by 3 bases, with 14 bases left in between. The CDR3 is 17 amino acids. Germline V gene lookup returns CDR1 SGHVS and CDR2 FQNEAQ. Here the CDR3 DNA reads TGTGCCAGCAGCTTAGCCTTCCAGAGGGCGGCTAATGAAAAACTGTTTTTT. Amino acid sequence: CASSLAFQRAANEKLFF.

The chain employs TRBV5-1 and TRBJ2-3; D is possibly TRBD1 (6 bases). The CDR3 totals 15 residues. V was shortened by 4 bases and J by 0 bases, with 12 bases between the two germline ends. The germline gives CDR1 SGHRS, CDR2 YFSETQ. CDR3 in amino acids: CASSPPDSSTDTQYF. The CDR3 nucleotides are TGCGCCAGCAGCCCCCCGGACAGTAGCACAGATACGCAGTATTTT.

The chain is built from TRBV12-3 or TRBV12-4 and TRBJ1-2; D not certain. The length of the CDR3 is 13 residues. V dropped 3 bases and J dropped 0 bases, with 5 bases sitting between them. This CDR3 reads CASSFLANYGYTF. The CDR3 DNA is TGTGCCAGCAGTTTCTTGGCTAACTATGGCTACACCTTC.

This clonotype is a singleton in its sample. This could be a read error, since a much larger clone is one nucleotide away. The J gene is TRBJ2-7, the V gene TRBV12-3 or TRBV12-4; D might be TRBD1 (6 bases). Trimming took 5 bases from V and 7 from J, leaving 21 bases between them. The CDR3 contains 15 residues. The CDR3 DNA sequence: TGTGCCAGCAGTCCCCGTGAGGGGGTCTACAATGAGCAGTACTTC. This sequence encodes CASSPREGVYNEQYF.

The CDR3 here is CASSVWYDSCEQYF. For the CDR3, the DNA is TGTGCCAGCAGCGTCTGGTATGACTCTTGCGAGCAGTACTTC. The chain couples TRBV5-6 to TRBJ2-7; D uncertain. CDR1 SGHDT and CDR2 YYEEEE come from the germline V gene. V lost 4 bases, J lost 6 bases, and 17 bases lay in between. CDR3 size: 14 residues.

The V gene is TRBV7-2, the J gene TRBJ2-1; TRBD1 matches at 11 bases. Per the germline V gene, CDR1 is SGHTA and CDR2 is FQGNSA. V lost 1 base to trimming and J lost 11 bases; unmatched junction nucleotides: 7. The CDR3 consists of 15 residues. CDR3 DNA: TGTGCCAGCAGCTTAGACGGGGACAGGGGGAGGCAGCAGTTCTTC. Amino acid sequence: CASSLDGDRGRQQFF. Supplemented by reference TRBV7-2 and TRBJ2-1, the full variable domain reads GAGVSQSPSNKVTEKGKDVELRCDPISGHTALYWYRQSLGQGLEFLIYFQGNSAPDKSGLPSDRFSAERTGGSVSTLTIQRTQQEDSAVYLCASSLDGDRGRQQFFGPGTRLTVL.

This chain joins TRBV6-5 and TRBJ2-1; D may be TRBD2 (6 bases). CDR1 MNHEY and CDR2 SVGAGI come from the germline V gene. The CDR3 totals 16 residues. V lost 3 bases, J lost 4 bases, and 16 bases lay in between. The CDR3 DNA is TGTGCCAGCAGTTATAACTTTCAGGAGGGATACAATGAGCAGTTCTTC. This encodes CASSYNFQEGYNEQFF.

The chain carries TRBV4-2 and TRBJ1-1; perhaps TRBD1 as D (5 bases). The V gene lost 3 bases and the J gene lost 3 bases, with 8 bases spanning the gap. This CDR3 has 13 residues. CDR1 and CDR2 from the germline V gene are LGHNA and YNFKEQ. The CDR3, as DNA: TGTGCCAGCAGCCAGGTACAGGACACTGAAGCTTTCTTT. It is translated as CASSQVQDTEAFF.

This clonotype came up a few times. This chain joins TRBV7-2 and TRBJ2-5, with 7 bases identical to TRBD1. Germline CDR1 and CDR2: SGHTA and FQGNSA. V lost 3 bases and J lost 11; bases outside the gene matches: 15. The CDR3 consists of 15 residues. As DNA, the CDR3 is TGTGCCAGCAGCTTGTCCGGGACAGACTACAATGAGCAGTACTTC. Its translation: CASSLSGTDYNEQYF. The variable domain in full, with the rest retrieved from reference TRBV7-2 and TRBJ2-5, is GAGVSQSPSNKVTEKGKDVELRCDPISGHTALYWYRQSLGQGLEFLIYFQGNSAPDKSGLPSDRFSAERTGGSVSTLTIQRTQQEDSAVYLCASSLSGTDYNEQYFGPGTRLLVL.

The chain couples TRBV20-1 to TRBJ2-1; 7 nucleotides line up with TRBD1. The CDR3 runs 15 residues. Germline lookup yields CDR1 DFQATT and CDR2 SNEGSKA (reference sequence). As DNA, the CDR3 is TGCAGGCCCCATAGGGGGCCGGGTGACTACAATGAGCAGTTCTTC. Amino acid sequence: CRPHRGPGDYNEQFF.

The gene calls are TRBV2 and TRBJ1-4; TRBD1 is a possible D gene (6 bases). V was trimmed by 7 bases and J by 7 bases, leaving 16 bases between them. Germline V CDR1 and CDR2: SNHLY, FYNNEI. The CDR3 totals 14 residues. The CDR3 DNA follows: TGTGCCAGCACCCAGGACAGTAATAGTGAAAAACTGTTTTTT. Protein product: CASTQDSNSEKLFF.

This clonotype was seen at least ten times. The chain joins TRBV4-2 to TRBJ1-1; D unresolved. Germline V gene sequence: CDR1 LGHNA, CDR2 YNFKEQ. V was pared by 4 bases and J by 1 base, with 7 bases between. This CDR3 is built from 13 residues. Here the CDR3 reads CASSRPENTEAFF. As DNA, the CDR3 is TGTGCCAGCAGCCGCCCGGAGAACACTGAAGCTTTCTTT.

The gene calls are TRBV2 and TRBJ2-1; 7 nucleotides align to TRBD1. The J call could be wrong; TRBJ2-7 is a better fit for the DNA end. The germline gives CDR1 SNHLY, CDR2 FYNNEI. There are 16 residues in the CDR3. The CDR3 sequence is CASRRPGDSSYNEQYF. In nucleotides, the CDR3 is TGTGCCAGCAGGCGTCCCGGGGACAGCTCCTACAATGAGCAGTACTTC.